The 29 T cell receptor beta chains in this list originate from one sample, sequenced in a study of cytomegalovirus exposure and HLA in healthy donors. Amplification used 60 Vbeta primers and 13 Jbeta primers. TCRdb's table, derived via immunoSEQ multiplex PCR, lists solely in-frame clones and lacks some. The sample carries about 150,000 clones, 79% recorded once. Material: PBMCs. The source is a human donor in good health.

The chain combines TRBV19 with TRBJ1-4, with TRBD1 identical over 10 bases. Trimming at V came to 3 bases and at J to 1 base, leaving 5 bases not matched to a gene. The length of the CDR3 is 17 residues. The V gene's germline CDR1 is LNHDA and CDR2 SQIVND (reference sequence). The CDR3 region has the DNA TGTGCCAGTAGTATCCGGGACAGGGGAGTAACTAATGAAAAACTGTTTTTT. Protein: CASSIRDRGVTNEKLFF. The whole variable domain, remainder taken from reference TRBV19 and TRBJ1-4, is DGGITQSPKYLFRKEGQNVTLSCEQNLNHDAMYWYRQDPGQGLRLIYYSQIVNDFQKGDIAEGYSVSREKKESFPLTVTSAQKNPTAFYLCASSIRDRGVTNEKLFFGSGTQLSVL.

The chain couples TRBV5-1 to TRBJ1-6; TRBD1 agrees at 9 bases. The CDR3 is made up of 18 amino acids. Germline V gives CDR1 SGHRS, CDR2 YFSETQ. V lost 4 bases to trimming and J lost 9 bases; unmatched junction nucleotides: 17. The CDR3 spells CASSIGTGLGGISSPLHF. In nucleotides, the CDR3 is TGCGCCAGCAGCATCGGGACAGGGTTAGGAGGGATTAGTTCACCCCTCCACTTT.

The J gene is TRBJ2-7, the V gene TRBV5-6, with 7 bases aligning to TRBD1. Germline CDR1 and CDR2: SGHDT and YYEEEE. Losses at the gene ends were 2 bases for V and 2 bases for J; bases not matched to a gene: 1. The CDR3 has 13 residues. CDR3 sequence (DNA): TGTGCCAGCAGCTTCGGGACAGCCTACGAGCAGTACTTC. Translating it yields CASSFGTAYEQYF. Using reference TRBV5-6 and TRBJ2-7 for the parts outside the CDR3, the full variable domain is DAGVTQSPTHLIKTRGQQVTLRCSPKSGHDTVSWYQQALGQGPQFIFQYYEEEERQRGNFPDRFSGHQFPNYSSELNVNALLLGDSALYLCASSFGTAYEQYFGPGTRLTVT.

This clone came up a few times. The V and J genes are TRBV19 and TRBJ2-6; the D gene is possibly TRBD1 (6 bases). Germline loops: CDR1 LNHDA, CDR2 SQIVND (reference sequence). The CDR3 is 17 residues long. The ends were cut back, 5 bases at V and 0 bases at J, with 14 bases in the middle. CDR3 in amino acids: CASSLRQAPSGANVLTF. DNA for the CDR3: TGTGCCAGTAGTCTCCGACAGGCGCCCTCTGGGGCCAACGTCCTGACTTTC.

The chain links TRBV28 to TRBJ2-7; D is perhaps TRBD2 (5 bases). The germline CDR1 and CDR2 sequences are MDHEN and SYDVKM. V was pared by 6 bases and J by 6 bases, with 18 bases between. There are 14 residues in the CDR3. The CDR3 spells CASSSITRVGEQYF. CDR3 coding DNA: TGTGCCAGCAGCAGTATCACTAGGGTTGGCGAGCAGTACTTC. The full variable domain, in which reference TRBV28 and TRBJ2-7 provide the parts outside the CDR3, is DVKVTQSSRYLVKRTGEKVFLECVQDMDHENMFWYRQDPGLGLRLIYFSYDVKMKEKGDIPEGYSVSREKKERFSLILESASTNQTSMYLCASSSITRVGEQYFGPGTRLTVT.

The V gene is TRBV14, the J gene TRBJ1-1; unclear D gene. This CDR3 comprises 14 residues. V dropped 3 bases and J dropped 2 bases, with 10 bases sitting between them. Per germline, CDR1 SGHDN and CDR2 FVKESK. The CDR3 spells CASSHSGLNTEAFF. DNA for the CDR3: TGTGCCAGCAGCCACTCAGGACTTAACACTGAAGCTTTCTTT.

The chain employs TRBV19 and TRBJ2-5, with D tentatively TRBD1 (5 bases). This CDR3 is built from 13 residues. The V end was cut by 6 bases, the J end by 5 bases, with 13 bases between. The germline V gene has CDR1 LNHDA and CDR2 SQIVND (reference sequence). The CDR3 DNA reads TGTGCCAGTAGCTTAGGGGTCGGGGAGACCCAGTACTTC. This translates into CASSLGVGETQYF.

The chain has TRBV19 and TRBJ2-1; D not certain. The V end lost 3 bases, the J end lost 2 bases, and 5 bases lay between the germline ends. Looked up from germline, CDR1 is LNHDA and CDR2 is SQIVND (reference sequence). The CDR3 totals 13 residues. The CDR3 DNA is TGTGCCAGTAGTATGCTACCCTACAATGAGCAGTTCTTC. This gives the protein CASSMLPYNEQFF.

The genes are TRBV10-3 and TRBJ2-3, with 11 bases identical to TRBD1. V lost 4 bases to trimming and J lost 8 bases; unmatched junction nucleotides: 8. The germline V gene encodes CDR1 ENHRY and CDR2 SYGVKD. CDR3 length: 15 residues. The CDR3 DNA reads as TGTGCCATCAGTGTTGGGACAGGGGGGCTCGGTACGCAGTATTTT. Protein: CAISVGTGGLGTQYF.

The genes are TRBV30 and TRBJ1-2, with 7 bases lining up with TRBD1. CDR1 is GTSNPN and CDR2 is SVGIG in the germline V gene (reference sequence). The CDR3 consists of 14 residues. After removal of 7 bases from V and 5 bases from J, the junction contained 13 bases not matched to a gene. The CDR3 bases are TGTGCCTCATACAGGGGAACGGGTCGATATGGCTACACCTTC. Translated, it gives CASYRGTGRYGYTF.

CDR3 amino acids: CASDEGSEEQYF. DNA for the CDR3: TGTGCCAGCGACGAGGGATCGGAGGAGCAGTACTTC. The rearrangement links TRBV7-9 to TRBJ2-7; D may be TRBD2 (5 bases). The germline V and J ends were trimmed by 8 bases and 7 bases, with 15 bases remaining between them. CDR1 is SEHNR and CDR2 is FQNEAQ in the germline V gene (reference sequence). CDR3 length: 12 amino acids.

The rearrangement links TRBV10-1 to TRBJ1-3; TRBD1 matches at 7 bases. Trimming cost V 9 bases and J 2 bases; bases outside gene matches: 7. The CDR3 extends over 14 amino acids. Germline lookup yields CDR1 WNHNN and CDR2 SYGVQD (reference sequence). CDR3 amino acids: CARTGQPTGNTIYF. The CDR3, as DNA: TGCGCCAGAACGGGACAGCCTACTGGAAACACCATATATTTT.

This clone has only one observation. The chain employs TRBV7-2 and TRBJ2-1, with 8 bases lining up with TRBD2. CDR3 length: 15 residues. The V gene end was trimmed by 3 bases and the J gene end by 5 bases; junction bases not matched to a gene: 6. CDR1 SGHTA and CDR2 FQGNSA come from the germline V gene. CDR3 loop: CASSFGTRLDNEQFF. The CDR3, as DNA: TGTGCCAGCAGCTTCGGGACTAGGCTAGACAATGAGCAGTTCTTC.

J is TRBJ2-7 and V is TRBV29-1; TRBD2 matches at 7 bases. CDR3 length: 17 amino acids. Germline V gives CDR1 SQVTM, CDR2 ANQGSEA. V lost 4 bases to trimming and J lost 1 base; unmatched junction nucleotides: 16. DNA of the CDR3: TGCAGCGTTGCCGGATTGGAGGGACGGCGGGGGTCCTACGAGCAGTACTTC. This sequence encodes CSVAGLEGRRGSYEQYF.

This clone was detected only a few times. The chain carries TRBV6-1 and TRBJ1-4, with TRBD1 identical over 8 bases. The CDR3 runs to 14 residues. The trim removed 7 bases at V and 7 bases at J, leaving 8 bases unmatched. From germline, CDR1 is MNHNS and CDR2 SASEGT. CDR3 DNA: TGTGCCAGCATTAAGGACAGGGATGGTGAAAAACTGTTTTTT. Its protein is CASIKDRDGEKLFF.

This chain connects TRBV6-5 to TRBJ1-1; no definite D call. Germline CDR1 is MNHEY and CDR2 is SVGAGI. V lost 5 bases to trimming and J lost 0 bases, with 7 bases between them. CDR3 length: 13 residues. This chain's CDR3 is CASSDLVNTEAFF. In nucleotides, the CDR3 is TGTGCCAGCAGTGATCTAGTGAACACTGAAGCTTTCTTT.

The V gene is TRBV7-8, the J gene TRBJ2-2, with 9 bases matching TRBD2. Germline loops: CDR1 SGHVS, CDR2 FQNEAQ. The CDR3 sequence is 16 residues long. Trimming took 5 bases from V and 7 from J; bases not matched to a gene: 11. Here the CDR3 reads CASSLSGGGAGGELFF. The CDR3 bases are TGTGCCAGCAGCCTCTCGGGCGGGGGGGCAGGCGGGGAGCTGTTTTTT.

The rearrangement uses TRBV27 and TRBJ2-7; tentative D call: TRBD1 (6 bases). The CDR3 is made up of 18 amino acids. Trimming removed 5 bases at V and 3 bases at J, with 26 bases between. CDR1 and CDR2 (germline): MNHEY, SMNVEV (reference sequence). The CDR3 DNA follows: TGTGCCAGCAGTGTCTCCCCCTCTCAGGGACACACGGACTACGAGCAGTACTTC. Translated, it gives CASSVSPSQGHTDYEQYF.

This chain connects TRBV5-4 to TRBJ1-1, with D possibly being TRBD1 (6 bases). V was cut by 6 bases and J by 8 bases, with 14 bases left in between. CDR3 length: 12 amino acids. Germline CDR1 and CDR2: SGHNT and YYREEE (reference sequence). CDR3 sequence: CASNRLGAEAFF. The CDR3, as DNA: TGTGCCAGCAACCGGTTGGGGGCGGAAGCTTTCTTT.

About this clone: One end of the junction does not line up with germline, which may come from a read error. The chain's CDR3 is CASSPAPQGPYGYPF. The CDR3, as DNA: TGTGCCAGCAGCCCAGCCCCACAGGGGCCCTATGGCTACCCCTTC. This chain connects TRBV11-2 to TRBJ1-2; 7 bases are shared with TRBD1. Germline lookup yields CDR1 SGHAT and CDR2 FQNNGV. The length of the CDR3 is 15 residues. Complete variable domain (other parts from reference TRBV11-2 and TRBJ1-2): EAGVAQSPRYKIIEKRQSVAFWCNPISGHATLYWYQQILGQGPKLLIQFQNNGVVDDSQLPKDRFSAERLKGVDSTLKIQPAKLEDSAVYLCASSPAPQGPYGYPFGSGTRLTVV.

The chain is built from TRBV2 and TRBJ1-2, with D hard to call. The CDR3 spans 17 residues. The germline V gene has CDR1 SNHLY and CDR2 FYNNEI. Trimming took 4 bases from V and 2 from J, leaving 20 bases between them. DNA of the CDR3: TGTGCCAGCAGTGGCGGTCCTAGTGCAATTGGGAACTATGGCTACACCTTC. As protein: CASSGGPSAIGNYGYTF.

The CDR3 loop is CASSFYLPVGTNKYGYTF. Here the CDR3 DNA reads TGTGCCAGCAGTTTCTATTTGCCAGTCGGGACAAACAAATATGGCTACACCTTC. The rearrangement joins TRBV28 to TRBJ1-2, with D possibly being TRBD1 (6 bases). There are 18 residues in the CDR3. Germline V gives CDR1 MDHEN, CDR2 SYDVKM. With 3 bases removed from V and 5 bases from J, the gap between germline ends came to 25 bases.

V is TRBV7-9 and J is TRBJ1-4; 7 bases align to TRBD1. Germline V CDR1 and CDR2: SEHNR, FQNEAQ (reference sequence). J was trimmed by 4 bases and V by 1 base; bases with no gene match: 9. The CDR3 sequence is 17 residues long. The CDR3 DNA reads TGTGCCAGCAGCTTAGTGTTAGGGACAGCCGTTAATGAAAAACTGTTTTTT. It is translated as CASSLVLGTAVNEKLFF.

About this clone itself: Additional DNA sequences in this sample encode the identical CDR3. V is TRBV27 and J is TRBJ2-7; the D gene is possibly TRBD1 (5 bases). CDR1 and CDR2 (germline): MNHEY, SMNVEV (reference sequence). CDR3 length equals 14 residues. The V and J ends lost 2 bases and 2 bases respectively, with 10 bases between them. Here the CDR3 DNA reads TGTGCCAGCAGTTTAAGGGGCAGAACCTACGAGCAGTACTTC. It translates to CASSLRGRTYEQYF.

This sequence joins TRBV5-1 and TRBJ1-1; D is possibly TRBD1 (6 bases). The CDR3 covers 15 residues. Trimming removed 4 bases from V and 8 bases from J, with 21 bases in between. The germline V gene encodes CDR1 SGHRS and CDR2 YFSETQ. In DNA, the CDR3 is TGCGCCAGCAGCCTACACGGGGGGCACCCAACAGAAGCTTTCTTT. This codes for CASSLHGGHPTEAFF. The full variable domain, in which reference TRBV5-1 and TRBJ1-1 provide the parts outside the CDR3, is KAGVTQTPRYLIKTRGQQVTLSCSPISGHRSVSWYQQTPGQGLQFLFEYFSETQRNKGNFPGRFSGRQFSNSRSEMNVSTLELGDSALYLCASSLHGGHPTEAFFGQGTRLTVV.

The rearrangement uses TRBV6-5 and TRBJ1-5, with 7 bases matching TRBD1. This CDR3 is built from 15 residues. Germline CDR1 is MNHEY and CDR2 is SVGAGI. V was clipped by 0 bases and J by 4 bases; unmatched bases: 3. CDR3 loop: CASSYSLTGNQPQHF. The CDR3 nucleotides are TGTGCCAGCAGTTACTCCCTGACAGGGAATCAGCCCCAGCATTTT.

The chain employs TRBV4-2 and TRBJ2-3, with 7 bases aligning to TRBD2. Germline values: CDR1 LGHNA, CDR2 YNFKEQ. Trimming removed 4 bases from V and 0 bases from J; junction bases left unmatched: 4. The CDR3 is made up of 15 amino acids. CDR3: CASSPQLASTDTQYF. The DNA of the CDR3 is TGTGCCAGCAGCCCACAACTAGCGAGCACAGATACGCAGTATTTT.

The V gene is TRBV7-8, the J gene TRBJ2-1; D possibly corresponds to TRBD2 (6 bases). Germline V gives CDR1 SGHVS, CDR2 FQNEAQ. The CDR3 runs 15 residues. With 6 bases removed from V and 0 bases from J, the gap between germline ends came to 12 bases. The CDR3 reads CASSPLGGSYNEQFF. In nucleotides, the CDR3 is TGTGCCAGCAGTCCTCTGGGGGGCTCCTACAATGAGCAGTTCTTC.

This clone was seen only a few times. The J gene is TRBJ1-1, the V gene TRBV5-1; the match to TRBD1 covers 7 bases. V lost 1 base, J lost 2 bases, and 5 bases stayed unmatched. Germline loops: CDR1 SGHRS, CDR2 YFSETQ. The CDR3 is made up of 15 amino acids. This CDR3 is CASSLLGQRNTEAFF. CDR3 DNA sequence: TGCGCCAGCAGCTTGCTGGGACAGAGAAACACTGAAGCTTTCTTT.